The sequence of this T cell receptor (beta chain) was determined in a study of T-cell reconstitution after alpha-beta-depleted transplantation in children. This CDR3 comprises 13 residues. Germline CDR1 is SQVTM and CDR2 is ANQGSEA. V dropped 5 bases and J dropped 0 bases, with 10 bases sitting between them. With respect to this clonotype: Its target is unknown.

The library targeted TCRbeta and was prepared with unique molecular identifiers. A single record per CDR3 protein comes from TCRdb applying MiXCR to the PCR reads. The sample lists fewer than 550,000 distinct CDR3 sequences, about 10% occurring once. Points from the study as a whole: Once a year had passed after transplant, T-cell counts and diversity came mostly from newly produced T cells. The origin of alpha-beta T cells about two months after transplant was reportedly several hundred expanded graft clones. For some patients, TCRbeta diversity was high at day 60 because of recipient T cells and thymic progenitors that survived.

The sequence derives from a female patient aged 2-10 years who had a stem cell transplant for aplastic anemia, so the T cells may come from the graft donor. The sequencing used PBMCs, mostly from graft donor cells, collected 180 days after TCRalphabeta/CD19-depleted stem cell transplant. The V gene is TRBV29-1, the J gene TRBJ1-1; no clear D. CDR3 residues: CSVQRGMNTEAFF. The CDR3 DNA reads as TGCAGCGTTCAACGGGGTATGAACACTGAAGCTTTCTTT.